These T cell receptor beta chains were read from a single sample in a study of T cells in Graves' hyperthyroidism and ophthalmopathy. Via MiXCR, TCRdb re-called the multiplex PCR reads, giving one row per CDR3 protein. Of hundreds of thousands of distinct CDR3 sequences in the sample, approximately 14% were seen once. Material: blood. These receptor sequences come from a woman aged 25 to 39 with Graves' hyperthyroidism that later progressed to Graves' ophthalmopathy. Both conserved end residues are part of each CDR3. The D gene is left open where the match is weak.

D: NA
J: TRBJ2-5
V: TRBV7-6
CDR3: CASSPLTSTETQYF

D: NA
J: TRBJ1-1
V: TRBV15
CDR3: CATSRVALFGRKKTEAFF

D: TRBD1
J: TRBJ2-2
V: TRBV28
CDR3: CASSPGTGAAGELFF

D: NA
J: TRBJ1-1
V: TRBV2
CDR3: CASTTGPPEAFF

D: TRBD1
J: TRBJ1-2
V: TRBV19
CDR3: CASGSPGQQIYGYTF

D: TRBD1
J: TRBJ1-1
V: TRBV10-3
CDR3: CAISDDRAAFF

D: TRBD1
J: TRBJ1-1
V: TRBV3-1
CDR3: CASKDRWNTEAFF

D: TRBD1
J: TRBJ2-7
V: TRBV15
CDR3: CATSTTTGPYEQYF

D: NA
J: TRBJ2-3
V: TRBV28
CDR3: CASSPFGVINTQYF

D: TRBD1
J: TRBJ2-2
V: TRBV2
CDR3: CASSYRGSHLGAGELFF

D: NA
J: TRBJ1-5
V: TRBV6-4
CDR3: CASSIGTDRNQPQHF

D: TRBD1
J: TRBJ1-5
V: TRBV7-3
CDR3: CASSTGANQPQHF

D: NA
J: TRBJ2-7
V: TRBV28
CDR3: CASSSGGASYEQYF

D: NA
J: TRBJ2-1
V: TRBV20-1
CDR3: CSARDTDQLNEQFF

D: NA
J: TRBJ1-2
V: TRBV13
CDR3: CASSRTVYRDGYTF

D: NA
J: TRBJ2-7
V: TRBV3-1
CDR3: CASSQDDLSYEQYF

D: TRBD2
J: TRBJ2-5
V: TRBV5-6
CDR3: CASSLAKGTSGSQETQYF

D: TRBD1
J: TRBJ2-7
V: TRBV14
CDR3: CASSHRTGVIYEQYF

D: NA
J: TRBJ1-2
V: TRBV4-1
CDR3: CASSQEFTGVYGYTF

D: TRBD2
J: TRBJ2-7
V: TRBV12-3/TRBV12-4
CDR3: CASSFTAGEGEQYF

D: TRBD2
J: TRBJ2-1
V: TRBV29-1
CDR3: CSVPSALAGNNEQFF

D: NA
J: TRBJ2-1
V: TRBV6-1
CDR3: CASSERIGTKGNEQFF

D: NA
J: TRBJ2-3
V: TRBV14
CDR3: CASSQGVYRTDTQYF

D: TRBD1
J: TRBJ1-5
V: TRBV3-1
CDR3: CASSLGKIGTGFNQPQHF

D: NA
J: TRBJ2-7
V: TRBV5-5
CDR3: CASNRELSSYEQYF

D: NA
J: TRBJ1-2
V: TRBV5-4
CDR3: CASRNADANYGYTF